The sequence of this TCR beta chain was determined in a study of T cell repertoires in cytomegalovirus infection. In TCRdb, the reads were re-called with MiXCR into one record per CDR3 protein. The data show around 99,000 distinct CDR3 sequences, about 30% seen once. Germline loops: CDR1 MNHEY, CDR2 SMNVEV (reference sequence). V was clipped by 2 bases and J by 7 bases, with 3 bases between them. This CDR3 contains 12 residues. This clonotype has only a few counts. What it binds is not known. The chain has TRBV27 and TRBJ1-6; D unclear. The sequenced sample was CD8+ T cells from cultured PBMCs, obtained from culture after CMV antigen stimulation. This sequence originates from a human donor in good health (CMV status not recorded). Some clones in this sample may be carry-over from other donors' samples. The CDR3 reads CASSLGNSPLHF. The DNA for the CDR3 is TGTGCCAGCAGTTTAGGAAATTCACCCCTCCACTTT.